This T cell receptor beta chain was documented in a study of blood T cell repertoires in COVID-19. Across the study: Collection of acute and convalescent COVID-19 samples took place in the United States, Italy and Spain. The analysed material was cDNA or gDNA that came from T cells, B-cell-depleted T cells, or PBMCs.

V was pared by 4 bases and J by 5 bases, with 11 bases between. Per germline, CDR1 LGHNA and CDR2 YSLEER. The CDR3 has 13 amino acids. In the study's own analysis: Amplification of reference gene primers was used by the study to estimate nucleated cell counts. Assay used: immunoSEQ multiplex PCR; TCRdb lists only in-frame clones, some missing. V, J and clone size are those of that table, while D and trimming were read from the DNA. Among 19,000 or so clones listed, about 85% were seen once. The sequenced material came from peripheral blood. The V and J genes are TRBV4-3 and TRBJ2-5, with TRBD2 as a possible D gene (5 bases). The receptor's source is a man in his 70s with acute or convalescent COVID-19. CDR3 protein: CASSRGRGETQYF. The DNA of the CDR3 is TGCGCCAGCAGCCGAGGTAGAGGGGAGACCCAGTACTTC.